This paragraph covers one T cell receptor beta chain sequence. Its antigen is unknown. No base quality information exists; no much larger clone differs at one position. The record originates from a study of blood T cells in healthy people across ages (dated by TCRdb to 2013 to 2016). For the wider study: Template switching captured roughly one uniquely barcoded TCR beta cDNA molecule per two T cells in model experiments. To track age-related changes in TCR beta repertoire diversity, the study relied on deep sequencing normalized with unique cDNA molecular identifiers. Donors were grouped into four age groups: young (average roughly 17 years), middle-aged (over 35), aged (approximately 58) and long-lived (just over 80). To avoid experimental bias, donors of different ages were distributed randomly across sequencing lanes. Two additional independent replicas of 1 million unique cDNA reads from the same blood draw were analyzed for two donors (one aged 18 to 30 and one aged 80 or older). Paper-wide results and their limitations: Compared with the aged group, more naive CD4+ T cells, fewer expanded clones and increased TCR diversity were shown by the long-lived group, suggesting age selection. As age increased, observed TCR beta diversity per million T cells dropped in a roughly linear way, and a significant reduction was already evident by age 40. Conclusive comparison of naive and antigen-experienced compartments was prevented by the profiling of bulk unsorted PBMCs. Estimates of total diversity based on one million sequenced T cells were considered lower bounds and underestimates. There was a strong correlation between observed TCR beta diversity and the percentage of naive T cells measured by flow cytometry. Because donor CMV infection status was unknown, age-related changes in expanded clonotypes were potentially confounded.

There are 15 amino acids in the CDR3, from cysteine to phenylalanine inclusive. The DNA shown is the 45-base CDR3, in frame from base 1. As encoded in the germline V gene, CDR1 is SGHRS while CDR2 is YFSETQ. Trimming takes 4 bases off V and 3 bases off J; junction bases not matched to a gene: 8. The library was produced with 5' RACE. The reads were generated on an Illumina HiSeq 2500. A second PCR of roughly 7 to 12 cycles was performed with a sample-barcoded 5' primer and a J-beta primer mix. Each TCR beta cDNA molecule received a unique molecular identifier from a template-switch 5' adaptor carrying 12 random nucleotides. Each sample yielded at least 2.5 million CDR3-containing paired-end reads. All of the RNA was converted into first-strand cDNA using the Mint cDNA synthesis kit, with a TRBC-specific oligonucleotide serving as the primer. After uracil-DNA glycosylase treatment, a first 18-cycle PCR used universal primers M1SS and BC2_uni_R on all cDNA. Turning to the authors' computational methods: Each sample was normalized by randomly selecting 1 million high-quality reads, each carrying a distinct molecular identifier. Reads sharing molecular identifiers were discarded rather than binned into consensus sequences. MiTCR, set to a Q25 quality threshold and the strictest error-elimination algorithm, was used for CDR3 identification, clonotype clustering and error correction. A nonparametric unseen species model with Euler transformation was used to estimate a lower bound on total TCR beta diversity. Clones were called with MiXCR by TCRdb after fastp trimmed the public reads at Q25, and only in-frame beta chains were retained. For every CDR3 protein sequence, its rows merge into one entry that carries the most common genes and DNA. The V and J calls and clone size come from TCRdb's table, not from the authors' own analysis. The sample table holds about 1.5 million distinct CDR3 sequences, of which 40% to 45% were seen once. The top ten constitute less than 5% of the sample.

Donors were a few dozen systemically healthy Caucasian individuals from Russia aged about 6 to 100 years. Each donor gave 8 to 10 milliliters of peripheral blood, drawn into EDTA-treated Vacutainer tubes. Ficoll-Paque density-gradient centrifugation was used to isolate PBMCs, with at least 6.5 million per sample. Total RNA, at least 6 micrograms per sample, was extracted from PBMCs with Trizol reagent. For every donor, an aliquot of PBMCs went through flow cytometry to measure the percentages of naive CD45RAhigh/CD27high T cells. Input material: blood. This sequence originates from a woman aged 18-35 years in good health. This sequence uses TRBV5-1 and TRBJ2-7, and TRBD1 matches 9 of the central bases. The sequenced DNA is TGCGCCAGCAGCCCCGCATGGGACAGGGACTACGAGCAGTACTTC. It specifies CASSPAWDRDYEQYF.